This TCR beta chain originates from a study of blood T cell repertoires in COVID-19. Across the study: From the United States, Italy and Spain came samples of acute and convalescent COVID-19. Nucleic acid was either cDNA or gDNA, and it came from T cells, B-cell-depleted T cells, or PBMCs.

In the original workflow: Amplification of reference gene primers was used by the study to estimate nucleated cell counts. Method: immunoSEQ multiplex PCR; TCRdb's copy keeps in-frame clones and lacks some. The DNA gave D and trimming, while V, J and clone size come from that table. Among around 150,000 clones, 87% were seen once, and the ten largest hold under 2.5%. The CDR3 has 16 amino acids. Germline V lookup: CDR1 LNHDA, CDR2 SQIVND (reference sequence). V dropped 4 bases and J dropped 0 bases, with 13 bases sitting between them. This clone was seen a handful of times. Sequencing was performed on peripheral blood. The chain combines TRBV19 with TRBJ1-3, with D perhaps matching TRBD1 (5 bases). This TCR was recovered from a man aged 50 to 60 with active COVID-19. CDR3 region: CASSSMTAGSGNTIYF. The DNA for the CDR3 is TGTGCCAGTAGTAGTATGACAGCTGGCTCTGGAAACACCATATATTTT.